The rows below give T cell receptor beta chains drawn from one sample of a study of T cells in Graves' hyperthyroidism and ophthalmopathy. TCRdb fed the multiplex PCR reads into MiXCR, producing one record per CDR3 protein. The top ten clones hold around 8% of a sample with 500,000 to 750,000 distinct CDR3 sequences, around 46% of them seen once. The material sequenced was peripheral blood or thyroid tissue (not recorded which). These TCRs come from a woman between 18 and 30 years old with Graves' hyperthyroidism. Both conserved end residues are part of each CDR3. Each record gives: V gene, J gene, CDR3 protein.

v_call: TRBV6-1; j_call: TRBJ2-7; cdr3_aa: CASSEEVGRGPRYEQYF
v_call: TRBV5-1; j_call: TRBJ2-7; cdr3_aa: CASSSARQLSYEQYF
v_call: TRBV25-1; j_call: TRBJ1-4; cdr3_aa: CASSESRNEKLFF
v_call: TRBV29-1; j_call: TRBJ1-1; cdr3_aa: CSVEDLVRGAFF
v_call: TRBV20-1; j_call: TRBJ1-1; cdr3_aa: CSAGRDNTEAFF
v_call: TRBV24-1; j_call: TRBJ2-3; cdr3_aa: CATSDYWESGSGTDTQYF
v_call: TRBV29-1; j_call: TRBJ2-3; cdr3_aa: CSVVSTDTQYF
v_call: TRBV15; j_call: TRBJ1-2; cdr3_aa: CATSKLSGEVGAGYTF
v_call: TRBV12-3/TRBV12-4; j_call: TRBJ1-1; cdr3_aa: CASSLGQVISAFF
v_call: TRBV6-2/TRBV6-3; j_call: TRBJ2-5; cdr3_aa: CASSYSTAGRRQETQYF
v_call: TRBV27; j_call: TRBJ1-1; cdr3_aa: CASRQKTGSVTEAFF
v_call: TRBV4-1; j_call: TRBJ1-2; cdr3_aa: CASSQGLAGRGYGYTF
v_call: TRBV7-9; j_call: TRBJ2-7; cdr3_aa: CASSLRTLYEQYF
v_call: TRBV4-1; j_call: TRBJ2-5; cdr3_aa: CASSRRDRSQETQYF
v_call: TRBV2; j_call: TRBJ2-3; cdr3_aa: CASSPRARGQLITDTQYF
v_call: TRBV6-5; j_call: TRBJ2-5; cdr3_aa: CASSYSKGETQYF
v_call: TRBV11-2; j_call: TRBJ2-7; cdr3_aa: CASSLWTSGSSYEQYF
v_call: TRBV2; j_call: TRBJ2-1; cdr3_aa: CASRRDWDNEQFF
v_call: TRBV30; j_call: TRBJ2-7; cdr3_aa: CAWSVRDYEQYF
v_call: TRBV4-1; j_call: TRBJ2-7; cdr3_aa: CASSQVAGFEQYF
v_call: TRBV7-9; j_call: TRBJ2-2; cdr3_aa: CASGLAGNNEQFF
v_call: TRBV2; j_call: TRBJ1-1; cdr3_aa: CASSYYGTGQNTEAFF
v_call: TRBV10-3; j_call: TRBJ2-5; cdr3_aa: CASSAASGRYETQYF
v_call: TRBV5-5; j_call: TRBJ1-2; cdr3_aa: CASSLGEVDYHYGYTF
v_call: TRBV4-1; j_call: TRBJ1-5; cdr3_aa: CASSRQGKGDMPQHF
v_call: TRBV12-3/TRBV12-4; j_call: TRBJ1-4; cdr3_aa: CASRGTGGNEKLFF
v_call: TRBV7-3; j_call: TRBJ2-2; cdr3_aa: CASSLSAGSCFF
v_call: TRBV15; j_call: TRBJ2-7; cdr3_aa: CATSSLEQEVYEQYF
v_call: TRBV12-3/TRBV12-4; j_call: TRBJ1-2; cdr3_aa: CASRHGRERGYTF
v_call: TRBV6-6; j_call: TRBJ2-2; cdr3_aa: CASRGTATGANTGELFF
v_call: TRBV6-5; j_call: TRBJ1-1; cdr3_aa: CASSNSDRMNTEAFF
v_call: TRBV5-1; j_call: TRBJ1-5; cdr3_aa: CASSLRLAGSTQPQHF
v_call: TRBV15; j_call: TRBJ1-4; cdr3_aa: CATSRMGSSEKLFF
v_call: TRBV20-1; j_call: TRBJ2-5; cdr3_aa: CSARPSSGRAQETQYF
v_call: TRBV7-6; j_call: TRBJ2-1; cdr3_aa: CASSQGWDEQFF
v_call: TRBV24-1; j_call: TRBJ2-5; cdr3_aa: CATSDFQETQYF
v_call: TRBV11-1; j_call: TRBJ2-7; cdr3_aa: CASSLGFRRREQYF
v_call: TRBV19; j_call: TRBJ2-5; cdr3_aa: CASSNDRGRRETQYF
v_call: TRBV20-1; j_call: TRBJ2-5; cdr3_aa: CSATPRTGRFLETQYF
v_call: TRBV15; j_call: TRBJ1-2; cdr3_aa: CAASGAQGGRGYTF
v_call: TRBV18; j_call: TRBJ2-7; cdr3_aa: CASSPPLGHGSYEQYF
v_call: TRBV2; j_call: TRBJ2-7; cdr3_aa: CASRKGLAVQPSEQYF
v_call: TRBV15; j_call: TRBJ1-6; cdr3_aa: CATNQDRGYGSPLHF
v_call: TRBV7-9; j_call: TRBJ1-4; cdr3_aa: CASSLGLAGVF
v_call: TRBV5-4; j_call: TRBJ1-2; cdr3_aa: CASSSPEEPLYGYTF
v_call: TRBV20-1; j_call: TRBJ1-1; cdr3_aa: CSARDRDTGTGEAFF
v_call: TRBV18; j_call: TRBJ2-5; cdr3_aa: CASSKYHGETQYF
v_call: TRBV29-1; j_call: TRBJ1-6; cdr3_aa: CSVATGTGDSPLHF
v_call: TRBV7-8; j_call: TRBJ2-2; cdr3_aa: CASSLKGELFF
v_call: TRBV12-3/TRBV12-4; j_call: TRBJ1-2; cdr3_aa: CASSTSGQSYTF
v_call: TRBV3-1; j_call: TRBJ1-2; cdr3_aa: CASSQSDKANYGYTF
v_call: TRBV10-3; j_call: TRBJ1-5; cdr3_aa: CAISEIWVSNQPQHF
v_call: TRBV29-1; j_call: TRBJ2-5; cdr3_aa: CSVEGRISGKEEAQYF